This is a list of T cell receptor beta chains from one sample in a study of T cell repertoires in cytomegalovirus infection. No cognate antigen is known for these TCRs. TCRdb processed the reads anew with MiXCR; each CDR3 protein has one entry. The repertoire holds some 57,000 distinct CDR3 sequences, with about 33% as singletons. The sequencing input was PBMCs, sequenced either directly or after in vitro stimulation (not recorded which). The receptors originated from a human donor in good health (CMV status not recorded). Some clones in this sample may be carry-over from other donors' samples. The CDR3 runs from the conserved cysteine through the conserved F or W. The D gene is left open where the match is weak. Rows give clone size only sometimes, using once, few, many, or a class for an expanded clone.

j_call	v_call	d_call	clone_size	cdr3_aa	cdr3_nt
TRBJ1-6	TRBV19	-	-	CASSIVGRVDSPLHF	TGTGCCAGTAGTATAGTCGGCAGGGTGGACTCACCCCTCCACTTT
TRBJ1-1	TRBV7-9	TRBD1	-	CASSSGGAEAFF	TGTGCCAGCAGCTCAGGGGGGGCTGAAGCTTTCTTT
TRBJ2-3	TRBV10-3	TRBD2	few	CAISDTAGGLTSTDTQYF	TGTGCCATCAGTGATACAGCGGGGGGCCTAACTAGCACAGATACGCAGTATTTT
TRBJ1-5	TRBV12-3/TRBV12-4	-	few	CAIIKTAGPQHF	TGTGCCATCATAAAAACCGCGGGGCCCCAGCATTTT
TRBJ2-7	TRBV2	-	-	CASSDRYEQYF	TGTGCCAGCAGTGATCGGTACGAGCAGTACTTC
TRBJ2-5	TRBV29-1	TRBD1	-	CSVGGTAQETQYF	TGCAGCGTTGGGGGGACAGCCCAAGAGACCCAGTACTTC
TRBJ1-1	TRBV6-5	TRBD1	-	CASSATGTGNTEAFF	TGTGCCAGCAGTGCGACCGGGACAGGGAACACTGAAGCTTTCTTT
TRBJ1-2	TRBV7-2	-	many	CASSLGGGTVYGYTF	TGTGCCAGCAGCTTAGGCGGAGGGACCGTCTATGGCTACACCTTC
TRBJ1-4	TRBV12-3/TRBV12-4	-	-	CASSLNEKLFF	TGTGCCAGCAGTTTAAACGAAAAACTGTTTTTT
TRBJ1-5	TRBV7-2	TRBD1	many	CASSLLQGSNQPQHF	TGTGCCAGCAGCCTCTTACAGGGGAGCAATCAGCCCCAGCATTTT
TRBJ2-5	TRBV7-2	TRBD2	few	CASSFQAGGVETQYF	TGTGCCAGCAGCTTCCAGGCGGGAGGGGTGGAGACCCAGTACTTC
TRBJ2-2	TRBV20-1	-	-	CSARDRAGIRGGTGELFF	TGCAGTGCTAGAGATCGGGCGGGAATCAGGGGGGGCACCGGGGAGCTGTTTTTT
TRBJ2-2	TRBV6-2/TRBV6-3	-	-	CAIQGTGELFF	TGTGCCATCCAGGGTACCGGGGAGCTGTTTTTT
TRBJ2-4	TRBV6-5	-	-	CASRGRTENIQYF	TGTGCCAGCAGGGGCAGGACTGAAAACATTCAGTACTTC
TRBJ1-2	TRBV10-3	TRBD1	few	CAIGQAANYGYTF	TGTGCCATAGGACAGGCAGCTAACTATGGCTACACCTTC
TRBJ2-4	TRBV7-2	-	few	CASSRSSAKNIQYF	TGTGCCAGCAGCCGAAGCTCCGCCAAAAACATTCAGTACTTC
TRBJ2-7	TRBV7-2	-	many	CASSPQGASYEQYF	TGTGCCAGCAGCCCGCAGGGAGCCTCCTACGAGCAGTACTTC
TRBJ2-2	TRBV2	TRBD1	-	CASSLTGSAPGELFF	TGTGCCAGCAGTCTGACAGGGAGTGCCCCCGGGGAGCTGTTTTTT
TRBJ2-5	TRBV20-1	-	once	CSAIWGAPATQYF	TGCAGTGCCATCTGGGGGGCCCCGGCCACCCAGTACTTC
TRBJ1-5	TRBV5-8	-	-	CASSFIHQPQHF	TGTGCCAGCAGCTTTATCCATCAGCCCCAGCATTTT
TRBJ2-5	TRBV6-2/TRBV6-3	-	-	CASSHNQEGTQYF	TGTGCCAGCAGCCACAATCAGGAAGGGACCCAGTACTTC
TRBJ2-1	TRBV7-8	TRBD2	few	CASSLREPWGNEQFF	TGTGCCAGCAGCTTGCGGGAGCCCTGGGGCAATGAGCAGTTCTTC
TRBJ1-1	TRBV19	-	-	CASSIEVGTEAFF	TGTGCCAGTAGTATAGAAGTAGGTACTGAAGCTTTCTTT
TRBJ2-7	TRBV2	TRBD2	few	CASTTSGSFYEQYF	TGTGCCAGCACGACTAGCGGGAGTTTCTACGAGCAGTACTTC